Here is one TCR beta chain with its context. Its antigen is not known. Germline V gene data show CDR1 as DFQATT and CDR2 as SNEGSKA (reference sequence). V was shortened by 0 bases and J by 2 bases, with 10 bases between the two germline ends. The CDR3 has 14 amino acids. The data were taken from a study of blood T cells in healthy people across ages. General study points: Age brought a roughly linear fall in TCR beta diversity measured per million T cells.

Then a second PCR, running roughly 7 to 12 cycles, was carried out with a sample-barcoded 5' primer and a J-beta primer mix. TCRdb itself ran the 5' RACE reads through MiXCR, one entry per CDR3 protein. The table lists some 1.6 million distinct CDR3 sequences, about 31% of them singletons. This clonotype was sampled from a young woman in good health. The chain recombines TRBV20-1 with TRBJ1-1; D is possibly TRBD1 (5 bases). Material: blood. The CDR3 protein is CSARDWGGNTEAFF. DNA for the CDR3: TGCAGTGCTAGAGATTGGGGGGGTAACACTGAAGCTTTCTTT.